Listed here is a single TCR beta chain. Which antigen it targets is not known. No qualities accompany the bases; no much larger clone lies one base away. This record belongs to a study of blood T cell repertoires in COVID-19 (dated by TCRdb to about 2020). For the wider study: Collaborator samples came from the United States, Italy and Spain and covered acute and convalescent phases of COVID-19. The prospective study material was composed of cDNA or gDNA derived from T cells, B-cell-depleted T cells, or PBMCs. Subjects who had been exposed to COVID-19, were actively infected with it, or had recovered from it provided the deeply sampled blood TCRbeta repertoires that made up the dataset. The repertoires were released in a freely available public database meant as a resource for research on the immune response to SARS-CoV-2. The samples were drawn from two sources: the first 160 participants of the ongoing ImmuneRACE study, and fewer than 1,500 subjects contributed by 6 global collaborators. A de-identified subject ID, COVID-19 status, age in years and sex were almost always included in the sample metadata. Where available, HLA class I and class II types were obtained from metadata supplied by the sample provider rather than from assay-based typing.

The collaborating institutions used their own protocols to collect whole blood in K2EDTA tubes. For TCRbeta analysis, collaborators shipped samples as frozen whole blood, isolated PBMCs, or DNA extracted from either of those sample types. TCRbeta CDR3 regions were amplified from genomic DNA using the immunoSEQ Assay, a bias-controlled multiplex PCR. In the source study's methods: Nucleated cell counts per sample were estimated from amplification of reference gene primers within the assay. To quantify the absolute abundance of each unique TCRbeta CDR3 rearrangement, sequence reads were collapsed and filtered. Productive Simpson clonality was computed per sample as the square root of Simpson's diversity index over productive rearrangements. Sourced from immuneACCESS, this table was stored by TCRdb with only in-frame sequences that have V and J called. A share of the clones is absent; for the studies checked, an unresolved V gene accounts for under half, and the remainder has no known explanation. From that table come the V and J calls and clone size; the DNA was used to work out D and trimming. This sample gives some 120,000 clones in total; approximately 87% of them show up just once. The top ten constitute approximately 2.1% of the sample.

What the research found in general, with its limitations: The amount of clinical and demographic metadata varied by source and participant and was provided uncurated.

Sequencing was carried out using peripheral blood. The TCR sequence derives from a man aged 25 to 40 with acute or convalescent COVID-19.

The DNA reads as follows: TGTGCCAGCAGTGTACTTATGAACACTGAAGCTTTCTTT. The translation is CASSVLMNTEAFF. The V and J segments used are TRBV6-2 or TRBV6-3 and TRBJ1-1; the D gene cannot be resolved reliably. Its CDR3 holds 13 amino acids, cysteine through phenylalanine. Of all the DNA, just the CDR3 is kept, 39 bases in frame from base 1. Deletion took 5 bases off V and 0 bases off J, with a span of 7 bases between the germline ends. CDR1 and CDR2 are read off the germline V gene as MNHEY and SVGEGT.